One sample yielded the 30 T cell receptor beta chains listed below, sequenced in a study of T cells after yellow fever vaccination. TCRdb re-derived calls from the 5' RACE reads in MiXCR, one entry per CDR3 protein. The data show around 590,000 distinct CDR3 sequences, about 12% seen once. The material was PBMCs, obtained on the day of the yellow fever booster vaccination. The receptor set was obtained from a young man who received the YFV17D yellow fever vaccine.

Only a few counts were recorded for this clonotype. CDR3 sequence: CSARDRRLAGAGEQFF. The DNA of the CDR3 is TGCAGTGCTAGAGATCGGCGACTAGCGGGAGCCGGAGAGCAGTTCTTC. The J gene is TRBJ2-1, the V gene TRBV20-1; 12 bases are a match to TRBD2. This CDR3 is built from 16 residues. Trimming removed 0 bases from V and 10 bases from J; junction bases left unmatched: 10. Germline V gene sequence: CDR1 DFQATT, CDR2 SNEGSKA (reference sequence).

The chain links TRBV7-9 to TRBJ1-1; 7 bases are a match to TRBD1. J was trimmed by 6 bases and V by 7 bases; bases with no gene match: 8. Per the germline V gene, CDR1 is SEHNR and CDR2 is FQNEAQ (reference sequence). CDR3 size: 13 residues. The CDR3: CASIARQGAEAFF. The CDR3 nucleotides are TGTGCCAGCATCGCCAGACAGGGAGCTGAAGCTTTCTTT. Complete variable domain (other parts from reference TRBV7-9 and TRBJ1-1): DTGVSQNPRHKITKRGQNVTFRCDPISEHNRLYWYRQTLGQGPEFLTYFQNEAQLEKSRLLSDRFSAERPKGSFSTLEIQRTEQGDSAMYLCASIARQGAEAFFGQGTRLTVV.

The DNA of the CDR3 is TGTGCCAGCGGGTCAGGGGCGACGCAGTACTTC. It is translated as CASGSGATQYF. The V call is TRBV12-3 or TRBV12-4, the J call TRBJ2-7; tentatively, D is TRBD1 (6 bases). CDR3 length: 11 amino acids. The V gene lost 8 bases and the J gene lost 9 bases, with 14 bases spanning the gap.

The chain has TRBV23-1 and TRBJ2-7; 8 bases are a match to TRBD1. TRBV23-1 is reported as an ORF; its role is uncertain. The ends lost 7 bases at V and 5 bases at J; junction bases unmatched: 13. The CDR3 is 15 residues long. The CDR3 DNA reads as TGCGCCAGCACCTCGACAGGGGTAAATATCGACGAGCAGTACTTC. Translated: CASTSTGVNIDEQYF.

The gene calls are TRBV5-1 and TRBJ2-2; 8 bases map to TRBD2. V was pared by 4 bases and J by 0 bases, with 5 bases of the junction left unmatched. The CDR3 consists of 16 residues. In germline, CDR1 is SGHRS, CDR2 YFSETQ. CDR3 sequence reads: CASSHETSANTGELFF. The CDR3 DNA reads as TGCGCCAGCAGCCATGAGACTAGCGCGAACACCGGGGAGCTGTTTTTT.

Many counts were recorded for this clonotype. J is TRBJ2-1 and V is TRBV9; unclear D gene. This CDR3 region has 14 residues. From germline, CDR1 is SGDLS and CDR2 YYNGEE. Trimming pared 3 bases from V and 9 bases from J, leaving 16 bases between. CDR3 bases: TGTGCCAGCAGCGGGACGCTAGGAAACGGTGAGCAGTTCTTC. This encodes CASSGTLGNGEQFF.

This clonotype was observed a few times. V gene TRBV7-9 combines with J gene TRBJ2-1; D is perhaps TRBD2 (7 bases). V was clipped by 5 bases and J by 6 bases, with 17 bases between them. In germline, CDR1 is SEHNR, CDR2 FQNEAQ (reference sequence). CDR3 length: 15 residues. The CDR3 here is CASSPGGGGINEQFF. Written as DNA, the CDR3 is TGTGCCAGCAGCCCGGGGGGCGGGGGAATCAATGAGCAGTTCTTC.

This clonotype was observed at least ten times. The V and J genes are TRBV4-3 and TRBJ2-7; 11 bases agree with TRBD2. The germline V gene encodes CDR1 LGHNA and CDR2 YSLEER. V shed 4 bases, J shed 4 bases, and the junction held 6 bases outside the gene matches. The CDR3 spans 15 residues. The CDR3 coding sequence is TGCGCCAGCAGCCCCTCTAGCGGGAGGAGGTACGAGCAGTACTTC. This gives the protein CASSPSSGRRYEQYF.

This clonotype was counted a few times. V is TRBV11-2 and J is TRBJ2-7; the D gene is possibly TRBD1 (5 bases). The CDR3 spans 15 residues. Per the germline V gene, CDR1 is SGHAT and CDR2 is FQNNGV. Trimming pared 7 bases from V and 3 bases from J, leaving 19 bases between. The CDR3 protein is CASTGDRQKVYEQYF. For the CDR3, the DNA is TGTGCCAGCACCGGAGACCGACAGAAGGTCTACGAGCAGTACTTC.

This rearrangement joins TRBV10-3 to TRBJ2-1, with D possibly TRBD2 on 5 matching bases. V was pared by 0 bases and J by 0 bases, with 18 bases between. Germline CDR1 ENHRY, CDR2 SYGVKD. The CDR3 runs 19 residues. This CDR3 is CAISESRVRNPDSYNEQFF. The CDR3 bases are TGTGCCATCAGTGAGTCGAGGGTCCGGAACCCGGACTCCTACAATGAGCAGTTCTTC.

This clonotype was observed a handful of times. The V call is TRBV20-1, the J call TRBJ1-5; TRBD1 agrees at 9 bases. The ends lost 5 bases at V and 0 bases at J; junction bases unmatched: 20. From germline, CDR1 is DFQATT and CDR2 SNEGSKA (reference sequence). The CDR3 totals 20 residues. The CDR3 DNA reads TGCAGTGCTCGGAAGCCATTAGGCCGGGACAGGGAGATTAGCAATCAGCCCCAGCATTTT. It translates to CSARKPLGRDREISNQPQHF.

V is TRBV19 and J is TRBJ2-3, with 9 bases identical to TRBD2. From germline, CDR1 is LNHDA and CDR2 SQIVND (reference sequence). The CDR3 loop spans 13 amino acids. The ends lost 8 bases at V and 3 bases at J; junction bases unmatched: 3. For the CDR3, the DNA is TGTGCCAGTGGAAGCGGGAGGACAGATACGCAGTATTTT. Residues: CASGSGRTDTQYF. Complete variable domain (other parts from reference TRBV19 and TRBJ2-3): DGGITQSPKYLFRKEGQNVTLSCEQNLNHDAMYWYRQDPGQGLRLIYYSQIVNDFQKGDIAEGYSVSREKKESFPLTVTSAQKNPTAFYLCASGSGRTDTQYFGPGTRLTVL.

This clonotype has a handful of counts. V gene TRBV18 combines with J gene TRBJ2-1; D gene uncertain. The CDR3 has 16 amino acids. Looked up from germline, CDR1 is KGHSH and CDR2 is LQKENI. Between the trimmed V and J ends, which lost 2 bases and 2 bases, there was a span of 13 bases. CDR3 amino acids: CASSPTRGQAYNEQFF. In nucleotides, the CDR3 is TGTGCCAGCTCACCAACCCGTGGGCAAGCCTACAATGAGCAGTTCTTC. Together with reference TRBV18 and TRBJ2-1, the CDR3 gives the full variable domain: NAGVMQNPRHLVRRRGQEARLRCSPMKGHSHVYWYRQLPEEGLKFMVYLQKENIIDESGMPKERFSAEFPKEGPSILRIQQVVRGDSAAYFCASSPTRGQAYNEQFFGPGTRLTVL.

Many counts were recorded for this clonotype. The chain couples TRBV5-1 to TRBJ2-7; D call uncertain. V was clipped by 4 bases and J by 0 bases, with 5 bases between them. From germline, CDR1 is SGHRS and CDR2 YFSETQ. CDR3 length equals 12 residues. CDR3 amino acids: CASSPLSYEQYF. For the CDR3, the DNA is TGCGCCAGCAGCCCCCTCTCCTACGAGCAGTACTTC.

In its sample, this clonotype was seen a few times. This chain links TRBV10-3 with TRBJ2-7, with TRBD1 as a possible D gene (6 bases). With 6 bases removed from V and 0 bases from J, the gap between germline ends came to 6 bases. The CDR3 is 12 residues long. Per germline, CDR1 ENHRY and CDR2 SYGVKD. Here the CDR3 reads CAIRDSSYEQYF. In DNA, the CDR3 is TGTGCCATCAGGGACAGCTCCTACGAGCAGTACTTC.

This clonotype was seen ten or more times. The chain employs TRBV5-1 and TRBJ2-7; D unresolved. Trimming took off 0 bases at V and 0 bases at J, with 7 bases between the two ends. The CDR3 consists of 14 residues. Germline V gene data show CDR1 as SGHRS and CDR2 as YFSETQ. Here the CDR3 reads CASSLEGSSYEQYF. CDR3 sequence (DNA): TGCGCCAGCAGCTTGGAGGGTTCCTCCTACGAGCAGTACTTC.

This sequence joins TRBV18 and TRBJ2-3, with D maybe TRBD1 (6 bases). The germline gives CDR1 KGHSH, CDR2 LQKENI. Trimming took off 2 bases at V and 1 base at J, with 13 bases between the two ends. The CDR3 has 16 residues. Here the CDR3 DNA reads TGTGCCAGCTCACCATGGGACAAGGTGGGCACAGATACGCAGTATTTT. As protein: CASSPWDKVGTDTQYF.

This clonotype showed up just a few times. This rearrangement joins TRBV18 to TRBJ2-1; 13 positions agree with TRBD2. J lost 9 bases, V lost 2 bases, and 22 bases had no gene match. The CDR3 covers 21 residues. Germline lookup yields CDR1 KGHSH and CDR2 LQKENI. The DNA for the CDR3 is TGTGCCAGCTCACCAATCCCGGGACTAGCGGGAAGAGGAACCTTGGAGACTGAGCAGTTCTTC. It yields the protein CASSPIPGLAGRGTLETEQFF.

The rearrangement joins TRBV29-1 to TRBJ2-3, with 14 bases fitting TRBD2. J lost 3 bases, V lost 8 bases, and 4 bases had no gene match. Germline V lookup: CDR1 SQVTM, CDR2 ANQGSEA. The CDR3 totals 14 residues. CDR3: CSSRLAGGTDTQYF. The CDR3 DNA sequence: TGCAGCTCTCGACTAGCGGGAGGGACAGATACGCAGTATTTT.

The V gene is TRBV12-3 or TRBV12-4, the J gene TRBJ2-5; perhaps TRBD1 as D (6 bases). Trimming removed 3 bases from V and 4 bases from J, with 15 bases in between. The CDR3 is made up of 15 amino acids. This CDR3 is CASSFLQGDLETQYF. The CDR3 region has the DNA TGTGCCAGCAGTTTCCTACAGGGAGACCTAGAGACCCAGTACTTC.

This clonotype was seen a few times. J is TRBJ1-5 and V is TRBV6-1; possibly TRBD1 for D (5 bases). This CDR3 comprises 15 residues. Germline assignment: CDR1 MNHNS and CDR2 SASEGT. V dropped 4 bases and J dropped 0 bases, with 10 bases sitting between them. CDR3 coding DNA: TGTGCCAGCAGTGCTGAGGGGAATAGCAATCAGCCCCAGCATTTT. Encoded protein: CASSAEGNSNQPQHF.

A few counts support this clonotype. The chain recombines TRBV7-9 with TRBJ2-3; D is tentatively TRBD1 or TRBD2 (6 bases each). Trimming removed 5 bases at V and 6 bases at J, with 21 bases between. This CDR3 is built from 16 residues. Germline V gene lookup returns CDR1 SEHNR and CDR2 FQNEAQ (reference sequence). This chain's CDR3 is CASSLPRVGGVDTQYF. The CDR3 nucleotides read TGTGCCAGCAGCCTACCCCGTGTGGGGGGCGTGGATACGCAGTATTTT.

CDR3 coding DNA: TGCGCCAGCAGCTTTACTAGCGCAACCTACAATGAGCAGTTCTTC. Translated: CASSFTSATYNEQFF. The gene calls are TRBV5-1 and TRBJ2-1, with TRBD2 identical over 7 bases. Germline V gene sequence: CDR1 SGHRS, CDR2 YFSETQ. V gave up 2 bases and J gave up 2 bases; unmatched junction bases: 4. CDR3 length: 15 amino acids.

The chain joins TRBV12-5 to TRBJ2-2; no definite D call. The CDR3 sequence is 18 residues long. CDR1 is LGHNT and CDR2 is FRNRAP in the germline V gene. This CDR3 is CATSQGLLGIDNTGELFF. The CDR3 nucleotides read TGTGCCACCTCCCAAGGGTTGCTGGGGATAGATAACACCGGGGAGCTGTTTTTT.

The rearrangement links TRBV6-5 to TRBJ2-5; no definite D call. V lost 6 bases and J 5 bases, leaving 10 bases between the germline ends. Germline assignment: CDR1 MNHEY and CDR2 SVGAGI. The CDR3 runs to 12 residues. The CDR3 is CASRGLGETQYF. The CDR3 DNA sequence: TGTGCCAGCAGGGGTTTGGGGGAGACCCAGTACTTC.

The genes are TRBV6-5 and TRBJ2-1; 13 bases match TRBD2. Germline lookup yields CDR1 MNHEY and CDR2 SVGAGI. The CDR3 runs 14 residues. The ends lost 4 bases at V and 13 bases at J; junction bases unmatched: 7. The CDR3: CASSLPGLAGFQFF. DNA of the CDR3: TGTGCCAGCAGTTTACCGGGACTAGCGGGATTTCAGTTCTTC.

This clonotype came up a few times. This chain joins TRBV5-8 and TRBJ2-5; no definite D call. The CDR3 loop spans 10 amino acids. Trimming removed 5 bases at V and 5 bases at J, with 4 bases between. CDR1 and CDR2 from the germline V gene are SGHTS and YDEGEE. Here the CDR3 DNA reads TGTGCCAGCAGGTTTGAGACCCAGTACTTC. It codes for CASRFETQYF.

This clonotype was counted between two and nine times. The chain couples TRBV3-1 to TRBJ1-4; D not certain. The germline CDR1 and CDR2 sequences are LGHDT and YNNKEL (reference sequence). CDR3 length: 15 residues. Trimming removed 2 bases from V and 2 bases from J, with 9 bases in between. CDR3 in amino acids: CASSQSRFTNEKLFF. The CDR3 DNA sequence: TGTGCCAGCAGCCAATCCCGGTTTACTAATGAAAAACTGTTTTTT.

This clonotype was detected only a few times. V and J are TRBV5-1 and TRBJ2-5; D gene unclear. The V end lost 6 bases, the J end lost 2 bases, and 14 bases lay between the germline ends. Germline V lookup: CDR1 SGHRS, CDR2 YFSETQ. The CDR3 length is 14 residues. The CDR3 DNA follows: TGCGCCAGCACCCTAGGTCCAACGCAAGAGACCCAGTACTTC. It specifies CASTLGPTQETQYF.

This clonotype was recorded at least ten times. This chain links TRBV7-9 with TRBJ2-4; D is unresolved. Per the germline V gene, CDR1 is SEHNR and CDR2 is FQNEAQ (reference sequence). This CDR3 comprises 14 residues. V lost 5 bases and J 1 base, leaving 9 bases between the germline ends. DNA of the CDR3: TGTGCCAGCAGCCAACCTACGGCCAAAAACATTCAGTACTTC. This codes for CASSQPTAKNIQYF.